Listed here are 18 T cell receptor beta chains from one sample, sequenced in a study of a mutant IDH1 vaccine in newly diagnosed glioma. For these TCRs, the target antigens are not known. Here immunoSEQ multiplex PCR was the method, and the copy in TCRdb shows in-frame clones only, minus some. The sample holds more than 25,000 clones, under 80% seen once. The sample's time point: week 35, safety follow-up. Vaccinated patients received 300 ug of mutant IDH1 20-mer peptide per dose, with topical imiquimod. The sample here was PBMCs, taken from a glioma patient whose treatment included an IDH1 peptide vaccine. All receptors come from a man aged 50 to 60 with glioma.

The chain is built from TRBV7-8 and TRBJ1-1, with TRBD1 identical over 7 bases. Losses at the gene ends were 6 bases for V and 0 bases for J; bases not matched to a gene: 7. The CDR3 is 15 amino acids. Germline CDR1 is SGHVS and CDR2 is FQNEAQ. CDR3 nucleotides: TGTGCCAGCAGTTTGACAGGGTCTATGAACACTGAAGCTTTCTTT. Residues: CASSLTGSMNTEAFF. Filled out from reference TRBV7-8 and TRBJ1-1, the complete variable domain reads GAGVSQSPRYKVAKRGQDVALRCDPISGHVSLFWYQQALGQGPEFLTYFQNEAQLDKSGLPSDRFFAERPEGSVSTLKIQRTQQEDSAVYLCASSLTGSMNTEAFFGQGTRLTVV.

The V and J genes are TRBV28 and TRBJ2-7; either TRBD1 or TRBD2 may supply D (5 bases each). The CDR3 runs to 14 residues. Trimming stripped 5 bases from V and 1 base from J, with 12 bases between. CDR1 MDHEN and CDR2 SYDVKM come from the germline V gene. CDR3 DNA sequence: TGTGCCAGCAGTCCCACGGGGCTATCCTACGAGCAGTACTTC. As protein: CASSPTGLSYEQYF.

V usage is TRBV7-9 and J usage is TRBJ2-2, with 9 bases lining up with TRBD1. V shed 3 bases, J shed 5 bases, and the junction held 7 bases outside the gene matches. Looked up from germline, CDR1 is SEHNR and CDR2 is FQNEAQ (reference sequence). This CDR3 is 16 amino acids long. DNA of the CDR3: TGTGCCAGCAGCTTGCATTGGGGACAGGGTACCGGGGAGCTGTTTTTT. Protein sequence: CASSLHWGQGTGELFF.

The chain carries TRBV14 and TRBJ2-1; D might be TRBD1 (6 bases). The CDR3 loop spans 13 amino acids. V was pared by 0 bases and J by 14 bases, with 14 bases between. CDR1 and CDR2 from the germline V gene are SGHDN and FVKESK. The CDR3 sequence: CASSQDLRGAEFF. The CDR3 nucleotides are TGTGCCAGCAGCCAAGATCTCAGGGGCGCGGAGTTCTTC. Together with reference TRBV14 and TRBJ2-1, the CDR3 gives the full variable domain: EAGVTQFPSHSVIEKGQTVTLRCDPISGHDNLYWYRRVMGKEIKFLLHFVKESKQDESGMPNNRFLAERTGGTYSTLKVQPAELEDSGVYFCASSQDLRGAEFFGPGTRLTVL.

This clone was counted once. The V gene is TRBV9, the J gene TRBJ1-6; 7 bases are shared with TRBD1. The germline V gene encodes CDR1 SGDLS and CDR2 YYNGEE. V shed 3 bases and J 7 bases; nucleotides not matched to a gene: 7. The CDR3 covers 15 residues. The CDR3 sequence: CASSETGSRNSPLHF. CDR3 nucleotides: TGTGCCAGCAGCGAGACAGGGTCTAGGAATTCACCCCTCCACTTT.

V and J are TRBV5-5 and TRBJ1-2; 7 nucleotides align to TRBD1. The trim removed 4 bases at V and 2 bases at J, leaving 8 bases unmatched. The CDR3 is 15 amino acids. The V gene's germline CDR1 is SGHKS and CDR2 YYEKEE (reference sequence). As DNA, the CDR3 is TGTGCCAGCAGCCTCCAGGGGGGTCCCAACTATGGCTACACCTTC. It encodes CASSLQGGPNYGYTF.

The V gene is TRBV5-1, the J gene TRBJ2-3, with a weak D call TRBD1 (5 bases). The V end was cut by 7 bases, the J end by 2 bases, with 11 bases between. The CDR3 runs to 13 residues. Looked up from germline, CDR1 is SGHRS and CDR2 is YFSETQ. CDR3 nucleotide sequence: TGCGCCAGCGGGGCTCCCCCCACAGATACGCAGTATTTT. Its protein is CASGAPPTDTQYF.

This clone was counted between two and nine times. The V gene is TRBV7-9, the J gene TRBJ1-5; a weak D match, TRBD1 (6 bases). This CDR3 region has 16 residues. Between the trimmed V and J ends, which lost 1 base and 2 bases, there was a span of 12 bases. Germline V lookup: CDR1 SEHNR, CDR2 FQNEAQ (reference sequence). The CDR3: CASSLDQGLGNQPQHF. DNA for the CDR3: TGTGCCAGCAGCTTAGATCAGGGGCTTGGCAATCAGCCCCAGCATTTT.

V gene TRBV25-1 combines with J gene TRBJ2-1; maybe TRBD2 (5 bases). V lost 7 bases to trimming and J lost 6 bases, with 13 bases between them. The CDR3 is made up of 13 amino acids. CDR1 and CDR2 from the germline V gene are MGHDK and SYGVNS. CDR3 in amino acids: CASKDSSLNEQFF. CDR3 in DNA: TGTGCCAGCAAGGACTCCTCACTCAATGAGCAGTTCTTC.

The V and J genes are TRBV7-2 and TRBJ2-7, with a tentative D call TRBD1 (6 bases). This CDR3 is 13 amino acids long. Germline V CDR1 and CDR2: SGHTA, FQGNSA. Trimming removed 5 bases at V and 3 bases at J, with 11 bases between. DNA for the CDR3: TGTGCCAGCAGCGCCGGGACAAGCTACGAGCAGTACTTC. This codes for CASSAGTSYEQYF.

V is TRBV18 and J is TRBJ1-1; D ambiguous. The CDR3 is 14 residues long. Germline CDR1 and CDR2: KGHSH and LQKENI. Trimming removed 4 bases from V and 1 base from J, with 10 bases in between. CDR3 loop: CASSQFTGNTEAFF. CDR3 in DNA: TGTGCCAGCTCACAATTTACCGGGAACACTGAAGCTTTCTTT.

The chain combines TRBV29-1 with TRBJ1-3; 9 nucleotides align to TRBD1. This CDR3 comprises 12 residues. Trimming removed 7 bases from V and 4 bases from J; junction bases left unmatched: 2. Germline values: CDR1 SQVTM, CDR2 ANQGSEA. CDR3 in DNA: TGCAGCGGGGGGACAGGGGGAAACACCATATATTTT. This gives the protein CSGGTGGNTIYF.

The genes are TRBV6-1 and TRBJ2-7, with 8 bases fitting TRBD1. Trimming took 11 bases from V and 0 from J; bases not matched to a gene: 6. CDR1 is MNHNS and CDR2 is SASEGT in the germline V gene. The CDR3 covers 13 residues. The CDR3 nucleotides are TGTGCCTCCCAGGGGGCAAGCTCCTACGAGCAGTACTTC. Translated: CASQGASSYEQYF.

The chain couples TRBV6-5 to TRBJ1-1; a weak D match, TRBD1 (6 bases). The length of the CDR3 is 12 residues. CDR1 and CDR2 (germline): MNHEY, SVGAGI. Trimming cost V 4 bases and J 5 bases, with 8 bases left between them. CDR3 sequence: CASSWRGTEAFF. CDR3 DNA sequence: TGTGCCAGCAGTTGGAGGGGGACTGAAGCTTTCTTT.

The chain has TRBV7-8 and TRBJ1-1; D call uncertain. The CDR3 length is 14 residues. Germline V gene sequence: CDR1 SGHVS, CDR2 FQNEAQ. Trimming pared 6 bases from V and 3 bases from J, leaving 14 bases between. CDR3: CASRPRWGDTEAFF. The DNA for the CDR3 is TGTGCCAGCAGACCTAGATGGGGAGACACTGAAGCTTTCTTT.

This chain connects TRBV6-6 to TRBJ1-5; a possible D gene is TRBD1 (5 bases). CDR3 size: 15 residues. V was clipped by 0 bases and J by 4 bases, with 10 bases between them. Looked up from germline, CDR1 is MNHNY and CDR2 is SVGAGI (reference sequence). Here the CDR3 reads CASSYSFGGNQPQHF. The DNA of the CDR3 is TGTGCCAGCAGTTACTCATTCGGGGGGAATCAGCCCCAGCATTTT.

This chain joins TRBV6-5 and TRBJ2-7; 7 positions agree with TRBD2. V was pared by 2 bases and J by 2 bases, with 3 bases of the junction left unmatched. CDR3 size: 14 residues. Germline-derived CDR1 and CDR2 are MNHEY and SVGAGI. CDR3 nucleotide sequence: TGTGCCAGCAGTTACGCTAGCGGAGCCTACGAGCAGTACTTC. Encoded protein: CASSYASGAYEQYF.

The CDR3 here is CASRRKTGGARVDTEAFF. The CDR3, as DNA: TGTGCCAGCAGGCGCAAGACAGGGGGTGCTAGGGTGGACACTGAAGCTTTCTTT. This chain links TRBV7-9 with TRBJ1-1, with 9 bases identical to TRBD1. CDR3 length: 18 residues. The V gene's germline CDR1 is SEHNR and CDR2 FQNEAQ (reference sequence). Losses at the gene ends were 6 bases for V and 3 bases for J; bases not matched to a gene: 17.